This T cell receptor (beta chain) was found in a study of blood T cells in healthy people across ages. There are a few counts of this clonotype. With a J-beta primer mix and a sample-barcoded 5' primer, a second PCR ran roughly 6 to 11 cycles. In TCRdb, the 5' RACE reads were re-called with MiXCR into one record per CDR3 protein. The sample includes 1.8 million or so distinct CDR3 sequences, 35% to 50% of them seen just once. The clonotype comes from a human donor in good health. Sequencing was done on a sample of blood.

DNA for the CDR3: TGTGCCAGCAGTGAATATGTCATAGCCCTGAGCTTCTATGGCTACACCTTC. As protein: CASSEYVIALSFYGYTF. The V gene is TRBV6-1, the J gene TRBJ1-2; D not certain. Germline CDR1 is MNHNS and CDR2 is SASEGT. This CDR3 contains 17 residues. The V end lost 2 bases, the J end lost 4 bases, and 20 bases lay between the germline ends.